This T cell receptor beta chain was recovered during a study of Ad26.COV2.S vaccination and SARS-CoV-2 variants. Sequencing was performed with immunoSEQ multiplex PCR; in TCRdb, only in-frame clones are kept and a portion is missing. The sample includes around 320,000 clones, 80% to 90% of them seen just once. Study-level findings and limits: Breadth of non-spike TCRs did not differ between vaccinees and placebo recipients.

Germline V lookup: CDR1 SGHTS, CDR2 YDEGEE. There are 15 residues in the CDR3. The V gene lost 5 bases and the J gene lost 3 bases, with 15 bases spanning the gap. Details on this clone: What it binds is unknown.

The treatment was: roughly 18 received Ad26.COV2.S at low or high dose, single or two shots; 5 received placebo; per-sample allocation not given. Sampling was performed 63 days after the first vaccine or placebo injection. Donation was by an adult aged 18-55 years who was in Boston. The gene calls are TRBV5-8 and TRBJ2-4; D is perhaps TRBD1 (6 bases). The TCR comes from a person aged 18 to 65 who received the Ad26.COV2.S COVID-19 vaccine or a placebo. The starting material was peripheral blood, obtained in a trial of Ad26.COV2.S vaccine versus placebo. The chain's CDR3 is CASRPQGMVKNIQYF. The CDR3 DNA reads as TGTGCCAGCAGACCCCAGGGGATGGTCAAAAACATTCAGTACTTC.